The 28 T cell receptor beta chains in this list originate from one sample, sequenced in a study of T-cell reconstitution after alpha-beta-depleted transplantation in children (TCRdb year 2016). The library was made by PCR. Data came from an Illumina HiSeq 2500. TCR library preparation used molecular barcoding, with unique molecular identifiers applied to normalize quantification of the TCRbeta repertoire. The public reads were reanalyzed by TCRdb: fastp trimming at Q25, MiXCR alignment, in-frame beta chains only. For every CDR3 protein sequence, its rows merge into one entry that carries the most common genes and DNA. Within this sample are about 610,000 distinct CDR3 sequences, with under 12% of them counted one time only. The top ten hold about 4.2% of the sample. This sample comprised PBMCs from the stem cell graft donor, obtained from the stem cell graft. The source of these receptors is a human donor who donated a stem cell graft to a child with acute myeloid leukemia.

The chain recombines TRBV29-1 with TRBJ1-1, with D uncertain. The CDR3 totals 11 residues. CDR1 is SQVTM, CDR2 ANQGSEA, per germline. V was clipped by 4 bases and J by 1 base, with 4 bases between them. In DNA, the CDR3 is TGCAGCGTTGGACAGAACACTGAAGCTTTCTTT. Translated: CSVGQNTEAFF.

This clonotype came up many times. V and J are TRBV27 and TRBJ1-1; D is perhaps TRBD1 (5 bases). The CDR3 has 14 residues. Germline loops: CDR1 MNHEY, CDR2 SMNVEV (reference sequence). Trimming removed 5 bases from V and 4 bases from J, with 14 bases in between. The CDR3 coding sequence is TGTGCCAGCAGTCAGCTCAGGGAGGGCACTGAAGCTTTCTTT. Its translation: CASSQLREGTEAFF.

The CDR3 loop reads CSAPGTGGFGEQYF. CDR3 nucleotide sequence: TGCAGTGCTCCCGGGACAGGGGGCTTTGGCGAGCAGTACTTC. This rearrangement joins TRBV20-1 to TRBJ2-7; 12 positions match TRBD1. Germline V lookup: CDR1 DFQATT, CDR2 SNEGSKA (reference sequence). Trimming took 5 bases from V and 6 from J; bases not matched to a gene: 8. The CDR3 is 14 residues long.

A few counts support this clonotype. The chain is built from TRBV7-6 and TRBJ1-2, with D perhaps TRBD1 (6 bases). In germline, CDR1 is SGHVS, CDR2 FNYEAQ. Trimming left V 3 bases short and J 13 bases short, with 21 bases between. The CDR3 has 14 amino acids. The CDR3 DNA is TGTGCCAGCAGCTTCCAAAGCATACAGGGAGAGCTCACCTTC. This codes for CASSFQSIQGELTF.

The chain recombines TRBV29-1 with TRBJ2-2; D remains ambiguous. Germline V gives CDR1 SQVTM, CDR2 ANQGSEA. This CDR3 is built from 13 residues. Trimming shortened V by 6 bases and J by 0 bases, and 8 bases separated the two germline ends. DNA for the CDR3: TGCAGCGTAGACGCAGCGAACACCGGGGAGCTGTTTTTT. Amino acid sequence: CSVDAANTGELFF.

In regard to this clonotype: This may be a read error, as it is one base from a much larger clone. The rearrangement links TRBV13 to TRBJ1-2; D remains unclear. Germline loops: CDR1 PRHDT, CDR2 FYEKMQ (reference sequence). Trimming removed 7 bases from V and 5 bases from J, with 17 bases in between. This CDR3 is 14 amino acids long. CDR3 loop: CASTYDLVGYGYTF. Here the CDR3 DNA reads TGTGCCAGCACCTACGACCTGGTTGGGTATGGCTACACCTTC.

This clonotype was seen many times. The J gene is TRBJ1-1, the V gene TRBV5-1; D is unresolved. Germline-derived CDR1 and CDR2 are SGHRS and YFSETQ. The V and J ends lost 0 bases and 3 bases respectively, with 3 bases between them. The CDR3 consists of 12 residues. This chain's CDR3 is CASSLGDTEAFF. In nucleotides, the CDR3 is TGCGCCAGCAGCTTGGGAGACACTGAAGCTTTCTTT.

The chain couples TRBV30 to TRBJ2-5; weak D call: TRBD1 (5 bases). Between the trimmed V and J ends, which lost 1 base and 4 bases, there was a span of 19 bases. CDR3 length: 16 amino acids. Germline-derived CDR1 and CDR2 are GTSNPN and SVGIG (reference sequence). The CDR3 is CAWSDPPTHQGETQYF. The DNA for the CDR3 is TGTGCCTGGAGTGACCCCCCGACCCACCAGGGAGAGACCCAGTACTTC.

The V call is TRBV5-1, the J call TRBJ2-4; D unclear. Germline CDR1 and CDR2: SGHRS and YFSETQ. V was shortened by 5 bases and J by 1 base, with 13 bases between the two germline ends. This CDR3 has 15 residues. The CDR3: CASSPTRWAKNIQYF. CDR3 coding DNA: TGCGCCAGCAGTCCAACACGTTGGGCCAAAAACATTCAGTACTTC.

This clonotype was detected ten times or more. J is TRBJ2-2 and V is TRBV20-1; D call uncertain. This CDR3 spans 14 amino acids. V dropped 1 base and J dropped 4 bases, with 10 bases sitting between them. Germline loops: CDR1 DFQATT, CDR2 SNEGSKA (reference sequence). DNA of the CDR3: TGCAGTGCTAGAGGTCGCCAGCCCACCGGGGAGCTGTTTTTT. Amino acid sequence: CSARGRQPTGELFF.

The rearrangement links TRBV3-1 to TRBJ2-1; D ambiguous. This CDR3 comprises 13 residues. The V and J ends lost 6 bases and 9 bases respectively, with 15 bases between them. The germline V gene has CDR1 LGHDT and CDR2 YNNKEL (reference sequence). CDR3 region: CASSPRSFLEQFF. Here the CDR3 DNA reads TGTGCCAGCAGTCCACGGTCTTTCCTTGAGCAGTTCTTC.

This clonotype was seen many times. The chain joins TRBV29-1 to TRBJ2-7; TRBD1 matches at 9 bases. Germline values: CDR1 SQVTM, CDR2 ANQGSEA. The CDR3 has 17 amino acids. With 7 bases clipped from V and 6 bases from J, the junction kept 22 bases outside the gene matches. The CDR3 DNA reads as TGCAGCGCGGGCGGGACAGGGTCAACCCTGAGAAGGGGCGAGCAGTACTTC. Residues: CSAGGTGSTLRRGEQYF.

This clonotype was seen at least ten times. CDR3: CASSLAGGPETQYF. DNA for the CDR3: TGTGCCAGCAGTTTAGCGGGAGGGCCCGAGACCCAGTACTTC. V gene TRBV28 combines with J gene TRBJ2-5; TRBD2 matches at 9 bases. V trimming: 2 bases; J trimming: 5 bases; junction bases outside the gene matches: 3. The CDR3 extends over 14 amino acids. From germline, CDR1 is MDHEN and CDR2 SYDVKM.

This CDR3 reads CASSTGEANTIYF. The CDR3 DNA sequence: TGTGCCAGCAGCACAGGGGAGGCGAACACCATATATTTT. This chain joins TRBV9 and TRBJ1-3; 7 nucleotides agree with TRBD1. Looked up from germline, CDR1 is SGDLS and CDR2 is YYNGEE. The CDR3 covers 13 residues. The trim removed 4 bases at V and 7 bases at J, leaving 5 bases unmatched.

This clonotype was counted between two and nine times. The CDR3 here is CASSPDSMGVGNQPQHF. Written as DNA, the CDR3 is TGTGCCAGCTCACCGGACTCGATGGGGGTGGGCAATCAGCCCCAGCATTTT. The chain links TRBV18 to TRBJ1-5; the D gene is possibly TRBD1 (5 bases). The ends were cut back, 3 bases at V and 2 bases at J, with 17 bases in the middle. The CDR3 is 17 residues long. CDR1 and CDR2 from the germline V gene are KGHSH and LQKENI.

There are a few counts of this clonotype. The chain combines TRBV15 with TRBJ2-5, with 11 bases aligning to TRBD1. V gave up 0 bases and J gave up 10 bases; unmatched junction bases: 4. This CDR3 comprises 14 residues. CDR1 and CDR2 from the germline V gene are LNHNV and YYDKDF (reference sequence). CDR3 DNA: TGTGCCACCAGCAGAGAATCCGGGACAGGGGGCCAGTACTTC. Translating gives CATSRESGTGGQYF.

This clonotype was seen many times. The chain joins TRBV28 to TRBJ2-3, with D maybe TRBD1 (5 bases). CDR3 length: 14 amino acids. Germline V CDR1 and CDR2: MDHEN, SYDVKM. Trimming removed 6 bases at V and 4 bases at J, with 14 bases between. Written as DNA, the CDR3 is TGTGCCAGCAGCCCAGGCAGGGTGGCAGATACGCAGTATTTT. Its translation is CASSPGRVADTQYF.

This clonotype occurred a few times. CDR3 region: CASSLDGSYQETQYF. Here the CDR3 DNA reads TGTGCCAGCAGCTTAGATGGGTCCTATCAAGAGACCCAGTACTTC. The chain employs TRBV11-2 and TRBJ2-5; D remains ambiguous. V lost 0 bases, J lost 2 bases, and 10 bases lay in between. This CDR3 has 15 residues. The germline gives CDR1 SGHAT, CDR2 FQNNGV.

This clonotype was seen more than once but under ten times. The rearrangement joins TRBV7-2 to TRBJ1-1, with 10 bases matching TRBD1. Germline V gives CDR1 SGHTA, CDR2 FQGNSA. The CDR3 runs 17 residues. Unmatched junction bases numbered 12, after V lost 5 bases and J lost 3 bases. The CDR3 region has the DNA TGTGCCAGCAGCCCTCGATCGACAGGGGGCGGATACACTGAAGCTTTCTTT. Amino acids: CASSPRSTGGGYTEAFF.

This clonotype was counted at least ten times. This chain connects TRBV11-2 to TRBJ2-1, with TRBD2 identical over 9 bases. There are 17 residues in the CDR3. The germline gives CDR1 SGHAT, CDR2 FQNNGV. Losses at the gene ends were 3 bases for V and 10 bases for J; bases not matched to a gene: 16. The CDR3 DNA sequence: TGTGCCAGCAGCTTCTTCCCCCTAGCGGGAACTATACGGGAGCAGTTCTTC. Residues: CASSFFPLAGTIREQFF. Combining the CDR3 with reference TRBV11-2 and TRBJ2-1 gives the whole variable domain EAGVAQSPRYKIIEKRQSVAFWCNPISGHATLYWYQQILGQGPKLLIQFQNNGVVDDSQLPKDRFSAERLKGVDSTLKIQPAKLEDSAVYLCASSFFPLAGTIREQFFGPGTRLTVL.

This chain's CDR3 is CASVPGKGSYNEQFF. CDR3 in DNA: TGTGCCAGCGTTCCCGGGAAAGGGTCCTACAATGAGCAGTTCTTC. The rearrangement links TRBV28 to TRBJ2-1, with D perhaps TRBD2 (5 bases). CDR3 length: 15 residues. V dropped 8 bases and J dropped 1 base, with 15 bases sitting between them. From germline, CDR1 is MDHEN and CDR2 SYDVKM.

In this sample, this clonotype turned up many times. The chain recombines TRBV5-1 with TRBJ2-1, with 12 positions matching TRBD2. This CDR3 spans 17 amino acids. Germline CDR1 reads SGHRS; CDR2 reads YFSETQ. V trimming: 4 bases; J trimming: 0 bases; junction bases outside the gene matches: 5. The DNA for the CDR3 is TGCGCCAGCAGCCCGGTGACTAGCGGGAGCTCCTACAATGAGCAGTTCTTC. It encodes CASSPVTSGSSYNEQFF.

This clonotype has only a few counts. The V and J genes are TRBV6-2 or TRBV6-3 and TRBJ2-5, with D unclear. The CDR3 sequence is 13 residues long. V gave up 4 bases and J gave up 6 bases, with 12 bases separating them. Germline loops: CDR1 MNHEY, CDR2 SVGEGT. This chain's CDR3 is CASSFVAPKTQYF. In nucleotides, the CDR3 is TGTGCCAGCAGTTTCGTCGCTCCAAAGACCCAGTACTTC.

This clonotype was counted between two and nine times. One junction end does not reproduce the germline sequence, and a read error may be involved. The J gene is TRBJ1-5, the V gene TRBV28, with D unresolved. The CDR3 is 12 residues long. CDR1 and CDR2 from the germline V gene are MDHEN and SYDVKM. In DNA form, the CDR3 reads TGTGCCAGCTGTCGACCACATCCAGCCCCAGTATTT. It translates to CASCRPHPAPVF.

The V call is TRBV30, the J call TRBJ1-1; a possible D gene is TRBD1 (6 bases). The CDR3 has 16 amino acids. Looked up from germline, CDR1 is GTSNPN and CDR2 is SVGIG (reference sequence). V lost 4 bases and J 2 bases, leaving 20 bases between the germline ends. The CDR3 loop is CAWMTRLRGGNTEAFF. In DNA form, the CDR3 reads TGTGCCTGGATGACCCGACTCAGGGGTGGAAACACTGAAGCTTTCTTT.

CDR3 in amino acids: CASSQALSAGSTDTQYF. The CDR3 DNA follows: TGTGCCAGCAGCCAAGCTCTATCGGCGGGGAGCACAGATACGCAGTATTTT. V usage is TRBV3-1 and J usage is TRBJ2-3; weak D call: TRBD2 (6 bases). Germline CDR1 LGHDT, CDR2 YNNKEL (reference sequence). CDR3 length: 17 residues. V gave up 1 base and J gave up 0 bases, with 14 bases separating them.

With regard to this clonotype: A single base separates this from a much larger clone, so it may be a read error. The V and J genes are TRBV7-9 and TRBJ1-6; D is possibly TRBD1 (5 bases). This CDR3 has 13 residues. In germline, CDR1 is SEHNR, CDR2 FQNEAQ (reference sequence). Between the trimmed V and J ends, which lost 5 bases and 5 bases, there was a span of 7 bases. The CDR3 region has the DNA TGTGCCAGCAGCCTACAGGATAATTCACCCCTCCACTTT. Protein product: CASSLQDNSPLHF.

The table lists this clonotype with many counts. The chain couples TRBV3-1 to TRBJ2-7; 15 bases are shared with TRBD2. The length of the CDR3 is 18 residues. V lost 4 bases to trimming and J lost 6 bases; unmatched junction nucleotides: 13. Germline V CDR1 and CDR2: LGHDT, YNNKEL (reference sequence). The CDR3 sequence: CASSLGTSGRLVAGEQYF. CDR3 bases: TGTGCCAGCAGCCTCGGGACTAGCGGGAGGCTAGTAGCAGGCGAGCAGTACTTC.